Listed below are T cell receptor beta chains from one sample, sequenced in a study of CXCR3-negative and CXCR3-positive naive CD8 T cells. Reanalyzing the 5' RACE reads, TCRdb keeps one entry per CDR3 protein, without DNA. The sample totals approximately 96,000 distinct CDR3 sequences. Sequencing was done on a sample of naive CXCR3+ CD8+ T cells from blood. These receptors came from a human donor in good health. Some clones in this sample may be carry-over from other donors' samples. Both conserved end residues are part of each CDR3. Each record gives: J gene, clone size, V gene, CDR3 length, CDR3 protein. Size values are once, few and many counts, or a class for expanded clones, and some rows have none.

>TRBJ2-6|-|TRBV7-9|15
CASSEVDSGANVLTF
>TRBJ2-1|-|TRBV29-1|13
CSVVTQTSDEQFF
>TRBJ2-7|-|TRBV19|14
CASTPPGSEYEQYF
>TRBJ1-2|-|TRBV19|12
CASRVGGDGYTF
>TRBJ2-1|-|TRBV29-1|14
CSVEANPLGNEQFF
>TRBJ1-5|-|TRBV7-2|16
CASSLSGGVSNQPQHF
>TRBJ2-2|-|TRBV10-1|15
CASRRTGPHTGELFF
>TRBJ1-5|-|TRBV21-1|16
CASSNSGRGLCQPQHF
>TRBJ1-1|-|TRBV12-3/TRBV12-4|16
CASRAPGGDFNTEAFF
>TRBJ1-2|-|TRBV6-1|15
CASSELGQGIYGYTF
>TRBJ2-7|-|TRBV12-3/TRBV12-4|12
CASSQPPYEQYF
>TRBJ2-1|-|TRBV7-6|13
CASSLSAYNEQFF
>TRBJ2-2|-|TRBV10-3|16
CTISPTSGENTGELFF
>TRBJ2-6|-|TRBV14|15
CASSQVTAGANVLTF
>TRBJ2-7|-|TRBV4-3|19
CASSQDRTGRNTLTYEQYF
>TRBJ2-1|-|TRBV9|15
CASSAQIGSRNEQFF
>TRBJ2-5|-|TRBV6-2/TRBV6-3|15
CASSPTSGGEETQYF
>TRBJ2-7|-|TRBV28|14
CASSHSLAGYEQYF
>TRBJ2-7|-|TRBV10-3|15
CAISEFAGGIYEQYF
>TRBJ1-1|-|TRBV7-3|13
CASSSWANTEAFF
>TRBJ2-7|-|TRBV29-1|13
CSVGYGRTYEQYF
>TRBJ1-3|-|TRBV4-3|16
CASSQDQVYSGNTIYF
>TRBJ1-5|-|TRBV27|13
CASSPTGNQPQHF
>TRBJ2-7|-|TRBV20-1|14
CSARPNRGSYEQYF
>TRBJ2-1|-|TRBV12-3/TRBV12-4|12
CASSGSYNEQFF
>TRBJ2-7|-|TRBV7-2|12
CASSLNPLEQYF
>TRBJ2-7|-|TRBV19|12
CASSGNSYEQYF
>TRBJ1-1|-|TRBV6-2/TRBV6-3|16
CASSPALYRVDTEAFF
>TRBJ2-3|-|TRBV4-3|15
CASSQDRKGTDTQYF
>TRBJ2-5|-|TRBV25-1|13
CASSEYAEETQYF
>TRBJ2-3|-|TRBV3-1|17
CASSPRQALPRTDTQYF
>TRBJ2-3|-|TRBV7-9|12
CASSEDTDTQYF
>TRBJ1-2|-|TRBV6-2/TRBV6-3|12
CASSPIGNGYTF
>TRBJ2-2|-|TRBV29-1|11
CSVGNTGELFF
>TRBJ2-6|-|TRBV7-2|19
CASSLTADRFISGANVLTF
>TRBJ2-7|medium-sized|TRBV7-6|14
CASSLGQGIYEQYF
>TRBJ1-2|-|TRBV7-3|15
CASSSYPGQGGGYTF
>TRBJ2-1|-|TRBV5-5|15
CASPPGNRPSGEQFF
>TRBJ1-2|-|TRBV15|14
CTTSRATLNYGYTF
>TRBJ2-7|-|TRBV29-1|12
CSVVGLAGEQYF
>TRBJ2-5|-|TRBV3-1|15
CASSQDLGVLQTQYF
>TRBJ2-7|-|TRBV18|15
CASSPPQHVSYEQYF
>TRBJ2-3|-|TRBV29-1|13
CSVCRSSTDTQYF